This TCR beta chain came from a study of cytomegalovirus exposure and HLA in healthy donors. Clones were sequenced by immunoSEQ multiplex PCR, and TCRdb holds only the in-frame ones, with some missing. The sample records 80,000 to 100,000 clones, 87% being singletons. The ends were cut back, 8 bases at V and 3 bases at J, with 20 bases in the middle. The CDR3 runs 16 residues. Germline V lookup: CDR1 SGHTA, CDR2 FQGNSA. V usage is TRBV7-2 and J usage is TRBJ2-1; D possibly corresponds to TRBD1 (5 bases). This TCR was recovered from a woman aged 30 to 39 in good health and CMV-seronegative. Material for sequencing was PBMCs. CDR3 loop: CASVLRASGIYNEQFF. The CDR3 coding sequence is TGTGCCAGCGTACTACGGGCCTCAGGGATCTACAATGAGCAGTTCTTC.